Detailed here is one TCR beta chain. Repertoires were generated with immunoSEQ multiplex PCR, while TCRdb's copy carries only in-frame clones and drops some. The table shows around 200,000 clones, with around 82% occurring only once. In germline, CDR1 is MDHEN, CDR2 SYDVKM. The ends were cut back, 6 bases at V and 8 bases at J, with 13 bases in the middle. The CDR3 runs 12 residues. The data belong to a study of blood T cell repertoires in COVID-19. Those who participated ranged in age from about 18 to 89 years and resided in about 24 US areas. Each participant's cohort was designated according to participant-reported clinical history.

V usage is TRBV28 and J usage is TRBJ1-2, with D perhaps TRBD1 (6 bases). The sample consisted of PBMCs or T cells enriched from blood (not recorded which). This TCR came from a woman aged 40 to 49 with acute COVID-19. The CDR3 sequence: CASSLRGRGYTF. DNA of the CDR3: TGTGCCAGCAGCCTCAGGGGCCGGGGCTACACCTTC.